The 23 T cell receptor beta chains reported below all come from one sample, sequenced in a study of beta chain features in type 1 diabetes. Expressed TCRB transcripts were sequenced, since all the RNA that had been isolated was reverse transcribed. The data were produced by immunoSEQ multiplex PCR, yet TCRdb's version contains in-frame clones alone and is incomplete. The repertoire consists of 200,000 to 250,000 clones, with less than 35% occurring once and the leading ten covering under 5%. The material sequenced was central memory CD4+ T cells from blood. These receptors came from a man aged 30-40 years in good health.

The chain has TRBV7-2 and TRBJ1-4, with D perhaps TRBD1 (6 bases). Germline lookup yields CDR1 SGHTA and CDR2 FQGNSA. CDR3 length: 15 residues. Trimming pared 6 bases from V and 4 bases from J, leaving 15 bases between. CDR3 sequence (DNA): TGTGCCAGCAGGCTCCAGGACAGCTTTAATGAAAAACTGTTTTTT. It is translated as CASRLQDSFNEKLFF.

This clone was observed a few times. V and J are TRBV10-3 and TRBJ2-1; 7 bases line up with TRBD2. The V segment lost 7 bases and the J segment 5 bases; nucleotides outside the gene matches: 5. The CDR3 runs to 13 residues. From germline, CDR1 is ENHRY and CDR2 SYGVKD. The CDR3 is CAIMESGDNEQFF. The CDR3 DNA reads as TGTGCCATCATGGAGAGCGGGGACAATGAGCAGTTCTTC.

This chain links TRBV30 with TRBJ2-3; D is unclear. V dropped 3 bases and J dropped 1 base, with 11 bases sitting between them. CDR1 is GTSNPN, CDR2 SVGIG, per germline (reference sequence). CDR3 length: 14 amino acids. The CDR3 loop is CAWSPGLRTDTQYF. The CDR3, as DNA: TGTGCCTGGAGCCCCGGGCTCCGCACAGATACGCAGTATTTT.

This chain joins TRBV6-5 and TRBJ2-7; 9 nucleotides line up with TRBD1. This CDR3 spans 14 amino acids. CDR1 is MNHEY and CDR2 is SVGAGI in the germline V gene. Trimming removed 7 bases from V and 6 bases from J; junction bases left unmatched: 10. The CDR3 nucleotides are TGTGCCAGCACTATGGGACAGGGAGGAAGCGAGCAGTACTTC. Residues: CASTMGQGGSEQYF.

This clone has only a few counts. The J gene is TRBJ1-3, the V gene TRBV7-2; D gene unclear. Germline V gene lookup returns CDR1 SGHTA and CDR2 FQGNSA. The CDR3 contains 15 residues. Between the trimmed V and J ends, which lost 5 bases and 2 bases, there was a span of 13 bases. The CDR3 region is CASSRLGRTGNTIYF. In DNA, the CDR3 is TGTGCCAGCAGCCGCCTCGGGAGGACTGGAAACACCATATATTTT. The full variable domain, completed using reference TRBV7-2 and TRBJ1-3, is GAGVSQSPSNKVTEKGKDVELRCDPISGHTALYWYRQSLGQGLEFLIYFQGNSAPDKSGLPSDRFSAERTGGSVSTLTIQRTQQEDSAVYLCASSRLGRTGNTIYFGEGSWLTVV.

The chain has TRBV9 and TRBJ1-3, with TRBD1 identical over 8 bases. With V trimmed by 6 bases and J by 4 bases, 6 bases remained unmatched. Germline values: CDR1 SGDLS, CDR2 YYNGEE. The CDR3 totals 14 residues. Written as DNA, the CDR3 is TGTGCCAGCAATCAGGGGGCCGGCGGAAACACCATATATTTT. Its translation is CASNQGAGGNTIYF.

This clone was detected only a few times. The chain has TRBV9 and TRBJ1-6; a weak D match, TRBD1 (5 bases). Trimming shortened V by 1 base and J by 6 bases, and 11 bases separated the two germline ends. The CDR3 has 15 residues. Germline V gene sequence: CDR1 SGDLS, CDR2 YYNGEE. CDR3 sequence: CASSVTDGGNSPLHF. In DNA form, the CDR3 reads TGTGCCAGCAGCGTAACTGATGGGGGTAATTCACCCCTCCACTTT.

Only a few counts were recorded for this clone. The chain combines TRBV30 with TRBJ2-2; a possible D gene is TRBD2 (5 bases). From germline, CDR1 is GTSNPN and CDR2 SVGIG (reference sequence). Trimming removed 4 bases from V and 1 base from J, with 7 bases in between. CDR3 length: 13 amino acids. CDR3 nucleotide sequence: TGTGCCTGGAAAACTAGGAACACCGGGGAGCTGTTTTTT. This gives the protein CAWKTRNTGELFF.

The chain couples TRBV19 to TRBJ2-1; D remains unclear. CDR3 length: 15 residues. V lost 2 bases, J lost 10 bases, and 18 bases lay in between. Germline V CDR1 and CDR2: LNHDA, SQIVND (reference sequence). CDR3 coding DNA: TGTGCCAGTAGTATACTTAACACCCCTGGTGGCGAGCAGTTCTTC. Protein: CASSILNTPGGEQFF. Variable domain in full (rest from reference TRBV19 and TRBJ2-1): DGGITQSPKYLFRKEGQNVTLSCEQNLNHDAMYWYRQDPGQGLRLIYYSQIVNDFQKGDIAEGYSVSREKKESFPLTVTSAQKNPTAFYLCASSILNTPGGEQFFGPGTRLTVL.

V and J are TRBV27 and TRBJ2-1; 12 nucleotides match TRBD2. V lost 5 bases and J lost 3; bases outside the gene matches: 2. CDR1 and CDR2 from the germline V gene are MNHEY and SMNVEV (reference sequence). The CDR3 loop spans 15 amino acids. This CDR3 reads CASSAGLAGYNEQFF. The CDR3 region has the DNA TGTGCCAGCAGTGCGGGACTAGCGGGCTACAATGAGCAGTTCTTC.

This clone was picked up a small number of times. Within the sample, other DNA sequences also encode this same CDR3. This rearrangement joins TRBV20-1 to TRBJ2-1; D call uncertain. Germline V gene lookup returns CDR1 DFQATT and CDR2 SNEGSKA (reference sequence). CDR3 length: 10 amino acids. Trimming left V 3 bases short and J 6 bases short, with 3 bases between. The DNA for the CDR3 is TGCAGTGCTAGGATCAATGAGCAGTTCTTC. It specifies CSARINEQFF.

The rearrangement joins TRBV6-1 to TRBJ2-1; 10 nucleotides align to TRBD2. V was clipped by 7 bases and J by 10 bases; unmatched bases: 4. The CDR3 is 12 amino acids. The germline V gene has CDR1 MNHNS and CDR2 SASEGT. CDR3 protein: CASKEGLAEQFF. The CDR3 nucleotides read TGTGCCAGCAAAGAGGGACTAGCGGAGCAGTTCTTC.

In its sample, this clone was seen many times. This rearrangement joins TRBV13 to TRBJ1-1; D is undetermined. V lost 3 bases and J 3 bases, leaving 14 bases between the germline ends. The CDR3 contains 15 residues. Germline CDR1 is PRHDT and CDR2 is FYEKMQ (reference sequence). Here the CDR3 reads CASSFRPRGDTEAFF. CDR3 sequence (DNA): TGTGCCAGCAGCTTTCGTCCCCGAGGAGACACTGAAGCTTTCTTT.

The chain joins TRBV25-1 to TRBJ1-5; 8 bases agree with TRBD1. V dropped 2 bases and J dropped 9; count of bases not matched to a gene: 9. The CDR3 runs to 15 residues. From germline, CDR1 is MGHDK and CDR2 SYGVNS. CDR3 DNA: TGTGCCAGCAGTGAAACAGGGCACAGGGGGTTGCCCCAGCATTTT. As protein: CASSETGHRGLPQHF.

The CDR3 nucleotides are TGTGCCAGCAGCGCGGACAGGGTCCTTCAGCCCCAGCATTTT. Translated: CASSADRVLQPQHF. This chain connects TRBV9 to TRBJ1-5; 8 bases are shared with TRBD1. This CDR3 is built from 14 residues. Unmatched junction bases numbered 5, after V lost 3 bases and J lost 6 bases. CDR1 is SGDLS, CDR2 YYNGEE, per germline.

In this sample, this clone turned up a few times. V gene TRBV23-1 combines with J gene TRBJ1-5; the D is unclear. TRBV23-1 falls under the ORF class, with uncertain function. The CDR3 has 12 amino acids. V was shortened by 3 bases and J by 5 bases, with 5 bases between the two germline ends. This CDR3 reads CASSQPDQPQHF. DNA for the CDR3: TGCGCCAGCAGTCAGCCTGATCAGCCCCAGCATTTT.

The DNA of the CDR3 is TGTGCCAGCAGCCCGTGGAGTGGGGACACTGAAGCTTTCTTT. Its protein product is CASSPWSGDTEAFF. This chain connects TRBV27 to TRBJ1-1; D unresolved. Germline CDR1 is MNHEY and CDR2 is SMNVEV (reference sequence). The V and J ends lost 6 bases and 3 bases respectively, with 14 bases between them. The CDR3 contains 14 residues.

The DNA for the CDR3 is TGTGCCTCCCCCTCCGAAAGAGAGCAGTTCTTC. Residues: CASPSEREQFF. The chain combines TRBV28 with TRBJ2-1; D is uncertain. Germline CDR1 and CDR2: MDHEN and SYDVKM. V was cut by 11 bases and J by 10 bases, with 15 bases left in between. This CDR3 comprises 11 residues. Looking up the rest from reference TRBV28 and TRBJ2-1 gives the full variable domain: DVKVTQSSRYLVKRTGEKVFLECVQDMDHENMFWYRQDPGLGLRLIYFSYDVKMKEKGDIPEGYSVSREKKERFSLILESASTNQTSMYLCASPSEREQFFGPGTRLTVL.

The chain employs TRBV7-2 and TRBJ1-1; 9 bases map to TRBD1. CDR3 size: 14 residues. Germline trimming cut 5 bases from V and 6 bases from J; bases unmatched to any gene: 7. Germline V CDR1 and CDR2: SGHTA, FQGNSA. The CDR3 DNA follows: TGTGCCAGCAGCCCGGACAGGGGACGCGCTGAAGCTTTCTTT. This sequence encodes CASSPDRGRAEAFF.

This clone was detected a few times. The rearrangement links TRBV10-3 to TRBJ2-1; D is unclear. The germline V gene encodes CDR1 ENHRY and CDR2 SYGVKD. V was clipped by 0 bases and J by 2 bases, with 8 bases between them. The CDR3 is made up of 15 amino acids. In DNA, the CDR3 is TGTGCCATCAGTGAGTCTACTCTTACCTACAATGAGCAGTTCTTC. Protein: CAISESTLTYNEQFF.

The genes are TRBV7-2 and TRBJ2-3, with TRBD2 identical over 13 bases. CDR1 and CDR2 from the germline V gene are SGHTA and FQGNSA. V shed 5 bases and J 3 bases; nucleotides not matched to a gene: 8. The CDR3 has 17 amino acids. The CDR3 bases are TGTGCCAGCAGCCCCCGGACTAGCGGGAGCCCAACAGATACGCAGTATTTT. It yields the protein CASSPRTSGSPTDTQYF.

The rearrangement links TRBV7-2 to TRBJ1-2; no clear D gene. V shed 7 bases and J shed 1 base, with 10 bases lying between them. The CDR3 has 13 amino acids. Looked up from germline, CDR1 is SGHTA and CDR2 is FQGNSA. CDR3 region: CASKVGRNYGYTF. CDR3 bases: TGTGCCAGCAAAGTAGGACGTAACTATGGCTACACCTTC.

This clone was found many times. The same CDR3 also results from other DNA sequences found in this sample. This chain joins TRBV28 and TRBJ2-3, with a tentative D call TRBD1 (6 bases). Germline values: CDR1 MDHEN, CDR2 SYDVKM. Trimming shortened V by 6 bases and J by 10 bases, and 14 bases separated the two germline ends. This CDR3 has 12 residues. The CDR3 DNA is TGTGCCAGCAGGCTTCAGGGGAGCTCGCAGTATTTT. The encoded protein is CASRLQGSSQYF.